Following are 22 T cell receptor beta chains from one sample sequenced in a study of blood T cell repertoires in COVID-19. Repertoires were generated with immunoSEQ multiplex PCR, while TCRdb's copy carries only in-frame clones and drops some. Here the sample spans under 60,000 clones, 70% to 85% being singletons. The sample comprised peripheral blood. Every receptor here comes from a man between 65 and 80 years old with acute or convalescent COVID-19.

V gene TRBV6-2 or TRBV6-3 combines with J gene TRBJ2-5; 10 nucleotides line up with TRBD2. Unmatched junction bases numbered 2, after V lost 0 bases and J lost 4 bases. Per germline, CDR1 MNHEY and CDR2 SVGEGT. The CDR3 consists of 15 residues. The CDR3 loop is CASSYSASGRETQYF. CDR3 nucleotide sequence: TGTGCCAGCAGTTACTCAGCTAGCGGGAGAGAGACCCAGTACTTC.

This rearrangement joins TRBV11-2 to TRBJ2-1; 9 nucleotides align to TRBD1. There are 15 residues in the CDR3. Trimming took 5 bases from V and 10 from J; bases not matched to a gene: 12. The germline V gene has CDR1 SGHAT and CDR2 FQNNGV. CDR3 nucleotide sequence: TGTGCCAGCAGCACGGGACAGGGAAGGGGCGGGGAGCAGTTCTTC. Amino acids: CASSTGQGRGGEQFF.

The CDR3 DNA reads TGCGCCAGCAGCCAAGATCTAGGGACAGTGGGGTATGGCTACACCTTC. Translating gives CASSQDLGTVGYGYTF. This chain joins TRBV4-1 and TRBJ1-2; 7 nucleotides align to TRBD1. Germline loops: CDR1 MGHRA, CDR2 YSYEKL. V lost 0 bases, J lost 5 bases, and 9 bases stayed unmatched. The CDR3 spans 16 residues.

V usage is TRBV19 and J usage is TRBJ1-5; D gene uncertain. V was pared by 7 bases and J by 2 bases, with 12 bases between. This CDR3 comprises 14 residues. Per the germline V gene, CDR1 is LNHDA and CDR2 is SQIVND (reference sequence). CDR3 protein: CASKNGAGNQPQHF. The CDR3 DNA follows: TGTGCCAGTAAAAATGGTGCAGGCAATCAGCCCCAGCATTTT.

V gene TRBV9 combines with J gene TRBJ2-3; TRBD1 is a possible D gene (6 bases). V was pared by 0 bases and J by 1 base, with 15 bases between. Per the germline V gene, CDR1 is SGDLS and CDR2 is YYNGEE. The CDR3 length is 17 residues. CDR3 DNA sequence: TGTGCCAGCAGCGTAGTGGTCAGGGGAGATGGCACAGATACGCAGTATTTT. It codes for CASSVVVRGDGTDTQYF.

This clone was seen only a few times. The rearrangement links TRBV29-1 to TRBJ2-1; TRBD2 matches at 8 bases. Germline-derived CDR1 and CDR2 are SQVTM and ANQGSEA. The CDR3 length is 14 residues. V lost 1 base, J lost 8 bases, and 7 bases stayed unmatched. The CDR3 sequence: CSVEGIAGSDEQFF. The CDR3 DNA reads as TGCAGCGTTGAAGGAATAGCGGGATCGGATGAGCAGTTCTTC.

This clone was seen a handful of times. V is TRBV19 and J is TRBJ2-3, with 7 bases matching TRBD2. From germline, CDR1 is LNHDA and CDR2 SQIVND (reference sequence). The CDR3 length is 14 residues. V lost 5 bases and J lost 0; bases outside the gene matches: 2. In DNA form, the CDR3 reads TGTGCCAGTAGTCCGACTAGCAGCACAGATACGCAGTATTTT. Amino acids: CASSPTSSTDTQYF.

The chain employs TRBV7-8 and TRBJ1-2; D unclear. Trimming cost V 2 bases and J 6 bases, with 10 bases left between them. The germline gives CDR1 SGHVS, CDR2 FQNEAQ. CDR3 length: 13 amino acids. In DNA form, the CDR3 reads TGTGCCAGCAGCTTATTTAGCGAGGATGGCTACACCTTC. This sequence encodes CASSLFSEDGYTF.

The chain uses TRBV7-6 and TRBJ1-5; the D gene is possibly TRBD1 (5 bases). The CDR3 consists of 15 residues. Germline V gives CDR1 SGHVS, CDR2 FNYEAQ. V was trimmed by 2 bases and J by 3 bases, leaving 11 bases between them. CDR3 DNA: TGTGCCAGCAGCTTACAGTCAGGGTTCAATCAGCCCCAGCATTTT. It translates to CASSLQSGFNQPQHF.

V gene TRBV18 combines with J gene TRBJ1-5, with 8 bases that match TRBD1. This CDR3 region has 15 residues. With V trimmed by 2 bases and J by 5 bases, 5 bases remained unmatched. CDR1 and CDR2 from the germline V gene are KGHSH and LQKENI. The CDR3 reads CASSPSTGGDQPQHF. CDR3 sequence (DNA): TGTGCCAGCTCACCATCAACAGGGGGGGATCAGCCCCAGCATTTT.

The rearrangement uses TRBV10-3 and TRBJ1-1; D uncertain. Germline CDR1 reads ENHRY; CDR2 reads SYGVKD. The length of the CDR3 is 16 residues. V was shortened by 0 bases and J by 3 bases, with 14 bases between the two germline ends. CDR3 loop: CAISESGVGYDTEAFF. The CDR3 DNA reads as TGTGCCATCAGTGAGTCCGGGGTGGGGTACGACACTGAAGCTTTCTTT.

This rearrangement joins TRBV7-8 to TRBJ1-2; 8 nucleotides align to TRBD1. The CDR3 sequence is 15 residues long. In germline, CDR1 is SGHVS, CDR2 FQNEAQ. Trimming cost V 5 bases and J 3 bases; bases outside gene matches: 8. The CDR3 region has the DNA TGTGCCAGCAGCCCCGGACAGGGAGAATACTATGGCTACACCTTC. It codes for CASSPGQGEYYGYTF. The variable domain in full, with the rest retrieved from reference TRBV7-8 and TRBJ1-2, is GAGVSQSPRYKVAKRGQDVALRCDPISGHVSLFWYQQALGQGPEFLTYFQNEAQLDKSGLPSDRFFAERPEGSVSTLKIQRTQQEDSAVYLCASSPGQGEYYGYTFGSGTRLTVV.

The chain links TRBV5-6 to TRBJ2-2; 10 bases match TRBD2. Per germline, CDR1 SGHDT and CDR2 YYEEEE. The CDR3 totals 17 residues. V lost 3 bases and J lost 3; bases outside the gene matches: 8. CDR3 loop: CASSWWASGSYTGELFF. The CDR3 DNA reads TGTGCCAGCAGCTGGTGGGCTAGCGGGAGCTACACCGGGGAGCTGTTTTTT. The entire variable domain, with the rest obtained from reference TRBV5-6 and TRBJ2-2, is as follows: DAGVTQSPTHLIKTRGQQVTLRCSPKSGHDTVSWYQQALGQGPQFIFQYYEEEERQRGNFPDRFSGHQFPNYSSELNVNALLLGDSALYLCASSWWASGSYTGELFFGEGSRLTVL.

The chain employs TRBV12-5 and TRBJ2-2; D is possibly TRBD1 (6 bases). Deletions cut 6 bases from V and 0 bases from J, with 11 bases between. This CDR3 is built from 15 residues. CDR1 is LGHNT, CDR2 FRNRAP, per germline. The CDR3 DNA reads TGTGCTAGTGGCACCGGACAGACGAACACCGGGGAGCTGTTTTTT. This sequence encodes CASGTGQTNTGELFF.

V and J are TRBV2 and TRBJ1-4, with 9 nucleotides matching TRBD1. Germline V gives CDR1 SNHLY, CDR2 FYNNEI. The CDR3 sequence is 15 residues long. V lost 2 bases to trimming and J lost 7 bases; unmatched junction nucleotides: 5. DNA for the CDR3: TGTGCCAGCAGTGAATTACAGGGGGCCGGTGAAAAACTGTTTTTT. Translated, it gives CASSELQGAGEKLFF.

This clone was detected ten times or more. V is TRBV4-1 and J is TRBJ2-1; 13 positions agree with TRBD2. J lost 6 bases, V lost 4 bases, and 3 bases had no gene match. The germline V gene has CDR1 MGHRA and CDR2 YSYEKL. The CDR3 contains 15 residues. CDR3 sequence reads: CASSPGLAGANEQFF. Written as DNA, the CDR3 is TGCGCCAGCAGCCCCGGACTAGCGGGAGCCAATGAGCAGTTCTTC.

This clone was detected a few times. The chain combines TRBV28 with TRBJ1-5, with D perhaps matching TRBD1 (5 bases). The germline V gene encodes CDR1 MDHEN and CDR2 SYDVKM. Trimming stripped 5 bases from V and 3 bases from J, with 17 bases between. The CDR3 runs to 16 residues. CDR3 coding DNA: TGTGCCAGCAGTGCTCCTCCACAGGTGTCCAATCAGCCCCAGCATTTT. Residues: CASSAPPQVSNQPQHF.

This clone was seen a single time. The J gene is TRBJ2-7, the V gene TRBV27; D gene uncertain. CDR1 and CDR2 from the germline V gene are MNHEY and SMNVEV (reference sequence). This CDR3 is built from 15 residues. Trimming took 3 bases from V and 6 from J, leaving 18 bases between them. CDR3 DNA: TGTGCCAGCAGTTTTTCTGGTCGCGGATCCCTCGAGCAGTACTTC. It specifies CASSFSGRGSLEQYF.

The genes are TRBV5-6 and TRBJ2-3, with TRBD1 identical over 7 bases. Losses at the gene ends were 5 bases for V and 4 bases for J; bases not matched to a gene: 7. The CDR3 is 14 amino acids. The germline V gene encodes CDR1 SGHDT and CDR2 YYEEEE. Written as DNA, the CDR3 is TGTGCCAGCAGAGAACAGGGGAACCCAGATACGCAGTATTTT. Protein: CASREQGNPDTQYF. The variable domain in full, completed from reference TRBV5-6 and TRBJ2-3, reads DAGVTQSPTHLIKTRGQQVTLRCSPKSGHDTVSWYQQALGQGPQFIFQYYEEEERQRGNFPDRFSGHQFPNYSSELNVNALLLGDSALYLCASREQGNPDTQYFGPGTRLTVL.

The sample holds one count of this clone. The chain links TRBV18 to TRBJ2-7; 8 bases are a match to TRBD2. Germline V gives CDR1 KGHSH, CDR2 LQKENI. The trim removed 3 bases at V and 1 base at J, leaving 14 bases unmatched. There are 18 residues in the CDR3. The CDR3 spells CASSPLLVAGGLSYEQYF. For the CDR3, the DNA is TGTGCCAGCTCACCGCTTTTGGTGGCGGGGGGTCTTTCCTACGAGCAGTACTTC.

The J gene is TRBJ1-4, the V gene TRBV30, with a possible D match to TRBD1 (6 bases). Trimming took off 1 base at V and 8 bases at J, with 8 bases between the two ends. Per the germline V gene, CDR1 is GTSNPN and CDR2 is SVGIG (reference sequence). CDR3 length: 12 residues. CDR3 protein: CAWSATGEKLFF. CDR3 nucleotides: TGTGCCTGGAGTGCCACAGGGGAAAAACTGTTTTTT.

The chain joins TRBV19 to TRBJ2-3, with unresolved D. The CDR3 contains 12 residues. The germline CDR1 and CDR2 sequences are LNHDA and SQIVND (reference sequence). V was cut by 6 bases and J by 6 bases, with 10 bases left in between. CDR3 protein: CASSNIGDTQYF. CDR3 DNA: TGTGCCAGTAGCAATATCGGGGATACGCAGTATTTT.